This is a list of T cell receptor beta chains from one sample in a study of CD8 T cells in ankylosing spondylitis. TCRdb itself ran the 5' RACE reads through MiXCR, one entry per CDR3 protein. This sample has about 160,000 distinct CDR3 sequences, with about 42% found just once. Sequenced material: synovial fluid, either unsorted or a sorted T cell fraction (not recorded which). Every receptor here comes from a male donor with ankylosing spondylitis. Both conserved end residues are part of each CDR3. A D gene is named only where the DNA matches it firmly. Where a row states a size, it is once, few, many or the class of an expanded clone; other rows omit it.

clone_size	v_call	j_call	d_call	cdr3_nt	cdr3_aa
-	TRBV27	TRBJ2-1	-	TGTGCCAGCAGCCCCTGGGCGGGGGCCTTCTACAATGAGCAGTTCTTC	CASSPWAGAFYNEQFF
-	TRBV27	TRBJ2-3	TRBD2	TGTGCCAGCAGTTCGCCGATTTCCGGGACTAGCGGGGGCACAGATACGCAGTATTTT	CASSSPISGTSGGTDTQYF
few	TRBV20-1	TRBJ1-5	-	TGCAGTGCTAGAGATCCCTACGTGACAGATATCCGCAATCAGCCCCAGCATTTT	CSARDPYVTDIRNQPQHF
-	TRBV12-3/TRBV12-4	TRBJ2-1	TRBD2	TGTGCCAGCAGCCAGACTAGCGGGGGGTCCAATGAGCAGTTCTTC	CASSQTSGGSNEQFF
-	TRBV4-2	TRBJ1-5	TRBD1	TGTGCCAGCAGCGCCGGGACAGGGCGCAATCAGCCCCAGCATTTT	CASSAGTGRNQPQHF
-	TRBV5-1	TRBJ2-1	-	TGCGCCAGCAGCTCTTTATTTTGGCCTCCCTACAATGAGCAGTTCTTC	CASSSLFWPPYNEQFF
many	TRBV7-2	TRBJ1-2	-	TGTGCCAGCAGCTTAGTGGGGGGGGACTATGGCTACACCTTC	CASSLVGGDYGYTF
-	TRBV20-1	TRBJ2-4	-	TGCAGTGTCGTTCCCTGGGCCAAAAACATTCAGTACTTC	CSVVPWAKNIQYF
-	TRBV6-2/TRBV6-3	TRBJ2-2	-	TGTGCCAGCACCCCTCGGAACACCGGGGAGCTGTTTTTT	CASTPRNTGELFF
-	TRBV29-1	TRBJ2-4	-	TGCAGCGTTGCCGGGAGAGAGGCCAAAAACATTCAGTACTTC	CSVAGREAKNIQYF
few	TRBV7-9	TRBJ2-7	TRBD1	TGTGCCAGCAGCTTAGAGGTTGGGACAGTCTCCTACGAGCAGTACTTC	CASSLEVGTVSYEQYF
-	TRBV5-1	TRBJ1-4	-	TGCGCCAGCACCCCCGGCGGGGGGAAAGGGGAAAAACTGTTTTTT	CASTPGGGKGEKLFF
-	TRBV28	TRBJ2-5	TRBD2	TGTGCCAGCAGTTTATTGGGGACTAGTCCAATTCGGGACTTC	CASSLLGTSPIRDF
few	TRBV3-1	TRBJ2-3	-	TGTGCCAGCAGCCCCGGGGGTGGGACTAGCACAGATACGCAGTATTTT	CASSPGGGTSTDTQYF
-	TRBV9	TRBJ2-1	-	TGTGCCAGCAGCAGTTGGATGGCGGCGAATGAGCAGTTCTTC	CASSSWMAANEQFF
-	TRBV5-1	TRBJ1-2	-	TGCGCCAGCAGCTTGGTTCGGGGGTTCCCCTATGGCTACACCTTC	CASSLVRGFPYGYTF
-	TRBV7-9	TRBJ1-1	-	TGTGCCAGCAGCTTAGCCCTGACAGAGAACACTGAAGCTTTCTTT	CASSLALTENTEAFF
-	TRBV7-9	TRBJ2-7	TRBD1	TGTGCCAGCAGCTTATGGGGACAGGGATACGAGCAGTACTTC	CASSLWGQGYEQYF
-	TRBV12-3/TRBV12-4	TRBJ1-5	TRBD1	TGTGCCAGCAAACCGGGACAGGGATTTCAGCCCCAGCATTTT	CASKPGQGFQPQHF
-	TRBV7-2	TRBJ2-3	TRBD2	TGTGCCAGCAGCCCTTACGTTCGGGGGGTCACAGATACGCAGTATTTT	CASSPYVRGVTDTQYF
-	TRBV7-3	TRBJ2-7	-	TGTGCCAGCAGCCCCCGAAGGAAGGACGGCTTCCCCTACGAGCAGTACTTC	CASSPRRKDGFPYEQYF
-	TRBV12-3/TRBV12-4	TRBJ1-4	-	TGTGCCAGCAGTTTTGGGTGGGTGGAAGAAAAACTGTTTTTT	CASSFGWVEEKLFF
-	TRBV29-1	TRBJ1-2	-	TGCAGCGTTGAAGATCGGCAGACGGTTGGCTACACCTTC	CSVEDRQTVGYTF
-	TRBV12-3/TRBV12-4	TRBJ1-2	-	TGTGCCAGCACCCCCCCCATCTATGGCTACACCTTC	CASTPPIYGYTF
few	TRBV12-3/TRBV12-4	TRBJ1-5	TRBD1	TGTGCCAGCACCTTAACAGGGGGCGGTCAGCCCCAGCATTTT	CASTLTGGGQPQHF
few	TRBV12-3/TRBV12-4	TRBJ2-1	-	TGTGCCAGCAGTTTAGTGGCTTGGTCCTACAATGAGCAGTTCTTC	CASSLVAWSYNEQFF
-	TRBV11-2	TRBJ2-2	-	TGTGCCAGCAGCACGGGCCCTGTGGCGCTGTTTTTT	CASSTGPVALFF
many	TRBV15	TRBJ2-1	-	TGTGCCACCAGCGTTCGTGCTAGCTCCTACAATGAGCAGTTCTTC	CATSVRASSYNEQFF
-	TRBV12-3/TRBV12-4	TRBJ2-7	TRBD1	TGTGCCAGCAGTTGGACCGCGGACAGGTCTACCTACGAGCAGTACTTT	CASSWTADRSTYEQYF
-	TRBV13	TRBJ2-7	-	TGTGCCAGCAGCTTTTCCACGGGGCTTAGGAGCTCCTACGAGCAGTACTTC	CASSFSTGLRSSYEQYF
-	TRBV27	TRBJ2-2	-	TGTGCCAGCAGTTTATCGCTGACACGTTTTTGGGAGAACACCGGGGAGCTGTTTTTT	CASSLSLTRFWENTGELFF
-	TRBV11-2	TRBJ2-2	-	TGTGCCAGCAGCTTAGAAGGGGTGTGGCTGGGAGTCGGGGAGCTGTTTTTT	CASSLEGVWLGVGELFF
-	TRBV29-1	TRBJ2-5	-	TGCAGCGTGGCCCCCCGGGGGGCGGGAGAGACCCAGTACTTC	CSVAPRGAGETQYF
-	TRBV6-1	TRBJ2-7	-	TGTGCCAGCAGCACGGACAACCAGCCTTACGAGCAGTACTTC	CASSTDNQPYEQYF
-	TRBV5-6	TRBJ2-1	-	TGTGCCAGCAGCTCGGAAAACAATGAGCAGTTCTTC	CASSSENNEQFF
-	TRBV3-1	TRBJ2-1	-	TGTGCCAGCAGCCCGTCCCCGGGTTTGGATGAGCAGTTCTTC	CASSPSPGLDEQFF
-	TRBV12-3/TRBV12-4	TRBJ2-1	TRBD2	TGTGCCAGCACCCTCACTAGCGGGAGTATCAATGAGCAGTTCTTC	CASTLTSGSINEQFF
few	TRBV4-2	TRBJ2-7	-	TGTGCCAGCAGCCAAGAGGAAGGGAACTCCTACGAGCAGTACTTC	CASSQEEGNSYEQYF
few	TRBV11-1	TRBJ1-5	-	TGTGCCAGCAGCTTAGAACCCCCGGACAGACCTAGCAATCAGCCCCAGCATTTT	CASSLEPPDRPSNQPQHF
-	TRBV13	TRBJ2-2	-	TGTGCCAGCAGCGAGCTGGGGATCGGGGAGCTGTTTTTT	CASSELGIGELFF
-	TRBV3-1	TRBJ1-1	-	TGTGCCAGCAGCCAAGGGTGGTTCAGGGGCACGAACACTGAAGCTTTCTTT	CASSQGWFRGTNTEAFF
few	TRBV29-1	TRBJ2-1	-	TGCAGCTCGCGGGGTAGCACCTGGGATGAGCAGTTCTTC	CSSRGSTWDEQFF
few	TRBV7-8	TRBJ2-5	-	TGTGCCAGCAGCTCCGAGATGATTGAGACCCAGTACTTC	CASSSEMIETQYF
few	TRBV11-2	TRBJ2-1	TRBD2	TGTGCCAGCAGCCTACTCCGACTAGCGGGAGGGATGAATGAGCAGTTCTTC	CASSLLRLAGGMNEQFF
few	TRBV6-1	TRBJ2-1	TRBD2	TGTGCCAGCGGGGGGACTAGCGGGATAGATGAGCAGTTCTTC	CASGGTSGIDEQFF
-	TRBV9	TRBJ2-1	-	TGTGCCAGCAGCGAATATTGGGGGCAGGAGCAGTTCTTC	CASSEYWGQEQFF
many	TRBV4-1	TRBJ1-1	-	TGCGCCAGCAGCCAAGTAGGGGATGAAGCTTTCTTT	CASSQVGDEAFF
-	TRBV19	TRBJ1-1	-	TGTGCCAGTACCGGCGGAGGCATGAACACTGAAGCTTTCTTT	CASTGGGMNTEAFF